This passage covers 9 T cell receptor beta chains from one sample sequenced in a study of cytomegalovirus exposure and HLA in healthy donors. The study ran its PCR with 60 Vbeta and 13 Jbeta primers. TCRdb keeps only in-frame clones here, not all; method: immunoSEQ multiplex PCR. The sample totals around 120,000 clones. Material: PBMCs. Receptors were obtained from a man between 18 and 35 years old in good health and CMV-seronegative.

V is TRBV12-5 and J is TRBJ2-4, with 7 bases aligning to TRBD1. Trimming took 4 bases from V and 0 from J; bases not matched to a gene: 6. There are 16 residues in the CDR3. Germline lookup yields CDR1 LGHNT and CDR2 FRNRAP. CDR3 protein: CASGSPGQKAKNIQYF. CDR3 DNA: TGTGCTAGTGGTTCACCGGGACAGAAAGCCAAAAACATTCAGTACTTC.

CDR3 amino acids: CASSRQSATNEKLFF. CDR3 nucleotides: TGTGCCAGCAGCCGTCAGTCTGCAACTAATGAAAAACTGTTTTTT. The chain couples TRBV5-4 to TRBJ1-4; D is undetermined. This CDR3 comprises 15 residues. Germline V lookup: CDR1 SGHNT, CDR2 YYREEE (reference sequence). V gave up 4 bases and J gave up 0 bases, with 10 bases separating them.

The chain joins TRBV6-1 to TRBJ1-3, with 10 positions matching TRBD1. V trimming: 4 bases; J trimming: 3 bases; junction bases outside the gene matches: 3. The length of the CDR3 is 15 residues. The germline V gene has CDR1 MNHNS and CDR2 SASEGT. Here the CDR3 reads CASSGTGGSGNTIYF. CDR3 bases: TGTGCCAGCAGTGGGACAGGGGGAAGTGGAAACACCATATATTTT.

This rearrangement joins TRBV27 to TRBJ2-5; TRBD1 matches at 8 bases. The CDR3 covers 13 residues. V gave up 4 bases and J gave up 8 bases; unmatched junction bases: 6. Per germline, CDR1 MNHEY and CDR2 SMNVEV (reference sequence). The CDR3 DNA sequence: TGTGCCAGCAGTTACAAGGACAGGGAAACCCAGTACTTC. It translates to CASSYKDRETQYF.

CDR3 DNA: TGTGCCAGCAGCCAAGACAGAAGTTCGATTGAAAAACTGTTTTTT. This translates into CASSQDRSSIEKLFF. This chain connects TRBV14 to TRBJ1-4; D is ambiguous. This CDR3 contains 15 residues. The V end lost 0 bases, the J end lost 7 bases, and 12 bases lay between the germline ends. Germline values: CDR1 SGHDN, CDR2 FVKESK.

The chain is built from TRBV6-5 and TRBJ2-7, with D uncertain. V lost 1 base to trimming and J lost 0 bases, with 7 bases between them. In germline, CDR1 is MNHEY, CDR2 SVGAGI. The CDR3 sequence is 14 residues long. The CDR3 nucleotides are TGTGCCAGCAGTTACTTGGGCCTCTCCTACGAGCAGTACTTC. This translates into CASSYLGLSYEQYF.

The V gene is TRBV7-9, the J gene TRBJ1-5, with 9 positions matching TRBD1. Germline CDR1 reads SEHNR; CDR2 reads FQNEAQ (reference sequence). V was clipped by 0 bases and J by 0 bases; unmatched bases: 3. CDR3 length: 17 residues. CDR3 bases: TGTGCCAGCAGCTTAGCAGGACAGGGGTATAGCAATCAGCCCCAGCATTTT. It codes for CASSLAGQGYSNQPQHF.

V gene TRBV11-2 combines with J gene TRBJ1-2; 8 positions match TRBD1. The CDR3 length is 15 residues. Per germline, CDR1 SGHAT and CDR2 FQNNGV. J gave up 4 bases and V 1 base, and 5 bases lay outside the gene matches. This CDR3 is CASSLVAGGGYGYTF. CDR3 bases: TGTGCCAGCAGCTTAGTGGCAGGGGGCGGCTATGGCTACACCTTC.

The genes are TRBV5-4 and TRBJ1-1; possible D gene TRBD1, 5 bases. Germline CDR1 and CDR2: SGHNT and YYREEE (reference sequence). This CDR3 is built from 14 residues. V was clipped by 4 bases and J by 7 bases, with 17 bases between them. CDR3 in DNA: TGTGCCAGCAGCCTCCGTAACAGGCCCTATGAAGCTTTCTTT. This translates into CASSLRNRPYEAFF.